These 11 T cell receptor beta chains were sequenced from one sample in a study of T cells in Graves' hyperthyroidism and ophthalmopathy (dated by TCRdb to between 2018 and 2020). Receptor libraries were prepared by multiplex PCR. The sequencer was an Illumina HiSeq 2000. Amplification of TCR beta CDR3 regions was carried out from RNA transcripts. The first round of RT-PCR for the TCR CDR3 was performed with the HTBI primer set and the Qiagen OneStep RT-PCR kit. The public reads were reanalyzed by TCRdb: fastp trimming at Q25, MiXCR alignment, in-frame beta chains only. CDR3 protein duplicates are merged, each entry listing the most common genes and DNA. This sample holds a few hundred thousand distinct CDR3 sequences; around 46% were observed only once. The ten most abundant clones make up roughly 8.2% of the sample. The material sequenced was peripheral blood or thyroid tissue (not recorded which). These receptors were collected from a woman aged 18-30 years with Graves' hyperthyroidism.

This clonotype came up many times. This chain connects TRBV12-3 or TRBV12-4 to TRBJ1-1; D unresolved. V shed 6 bases and J shed 2 bases, with 13 bases lying between them. The CDR3 extends over 14 amino acids. Written as DNA, the CDR3 is TGTGCCAGCAGGTCGGGGTCGGGCAACACTGAAGCTTTCTTT. This sequence encodes CASRSGSGNTEAFF.

This clonotype came up many times. The chain uses TRBV6-5 and TRBJ1-5; D gene uncertain. V lost 2 bases and J lost 0, with 2 bases in between. CDR3 length: 13 residues. CDR1 and CDR2 from the germline V gene are MNHEY and SVGAGI. The CDR3 bases are TGTGCCAGCAGTTACGATAGCAATCAGCCCCAGCATTTT. It encodes CASSYDSNQPQHF.

This clonotype appeared many times. The rearrangement uses TRBV5-1 and TRBJ2-5; 7 bases agree with TRBD2. Trimming at V came to 2 bases and at J to 5 bases, leaving 15 bases not matched to a gene. Germline V gene sequence: CDR1 SGHRS, CDR2 YFSETQ. The CDR3 totals 17 residues. CDR3 coding DNA: TGCGCCAGCAGCTTCAAGGCGGCGGGAGTCCTGGGTGAGACCCAGTACTTC. This sequence encodes CASSFKAAGVLGETQYF.

This clonotype was observed many times. V usage is TRBV15 and J usage is TRBJ1-1, with D possibly TRBD1 on 6 matching bases. The CDR3 has 17 amino acids. Germline values: CDR1 LNHNV, CDR2 YYDKDF (reference sequence). V lost 5 bases and J 0 bases, leaving 19 bases between the germline ends. CDR3 bases: TGTGCCACCAGCCCGGACAGAACGCGAACCATGAACACTGAAGCTTTCTTT. Amino acids: CATSPDRTRTMNTEAFF. Combining the CDR3 with reference TRBV15 and TRBJ1-1 gives the whole variable domain DAMVIQNPRYQVTQFGKPVTLSCSQTLNHNVMYWYQQKSSQAPKLLFHYYDKDFNNEADTPDNFQSRRPNTSFCFLDIRSPGLGDTAMYLCATSPDRTRTMNTEAFFGQGTRLTVV.

In this sample, this clonotype turned up many times. This rearrangement joins TRBV20-1 to TRBJ2-7; 11 bases agree with TRBD2. This CDR3 contains 14 residues. The junction had 4 bases not matched to a gene; V was cut back by 4 bases and J by 2 bases. Germline V lookup: CDR1 DFQATT, CDR2 SNEGSKA (reference sequence). CDR3 region: CSATGTSGPYEQYF. The CDR3 DNA follows: TGCAGTGCTACCGGGACTAGCGGACCCTACGAGCAGTACTTC.

Many counts were recorded for this clonotype. The chain combines TRBV20-1 with TRBJ2-7, with D possibly TRBD2 on 5 matching bases. The CDR3 spans 11 residues. Germline CDR1 is DFQATT and CDR2 is SNEGSKA (reference sequence). The germline V and J ends were trimmed by 3 bases and 5 bases, with 8 bases remaining between them. The CDR3: CSARRADEQYF. The CDR3 bases are TGCAGTGCTAGGAGGGCTGACGAGCAGTACTTC.

The rearrangement uses TRBV30 and TRBJ1-2; 11 positions match TRBD1. The junction had 4 bases not matched to a gene; V was cut back by 3 bases and J by 4 bases. Germline values: CDR1 GTSNPN, CDR2 SVGIG (reference sequence). This CDR3 has 14 amino acids. CDR3 DNA sequence: TGTGCCTGGAGGGGACAGGGGGGTCTCTATGGCTACACCTTC. Translating gives CAWRGQGGLYGYTF.

In this sample, this clonotype turned up many times. The chain has TRBV3-1 and TRBJ1-2; D is unresolved. The length of the CDR3 is 13 residues. V lost 5 bases and J lost 8, with 15 bases in between. Germline loops: CDR1 LGHDT, CDR2 YNNKEL (reference sequence). The CDR3 reads CASSLLSGNGYTF. CDR3 coding DNA: TGTGCCAGCAGCTTACTAAGCGGGAACGGCTACACCTTC. Full variable domain (missing parts from reference TRBV3-1 and TRBJ1-2): DTAVSQTPKYLVTQMGNDKSIKCEQNLGHDTMYWYKQDSKKFLKIMFSYNNKELIINETVPNRFSPKSPDKAHLNLHINSLELGDSAVYFCASSLLSGNGYTFGSGTRLTVV.

The CDR3, as DNA: TGCGCCAGCAGCTCAGGACAGGACACTGGGGCCAACGTCCTGACTTTC. As protein: CASSSGQDTGANVLTF. The gene calls are TRBV5-1 and TRBJ2-6; 7 bases agree with TRBD1. V dropped 3 bases and J dropped 2; count of bases not matched to a gene: 5. The CDR3 totals 16 residues. Per germline, CDR1 SGHRS and CDR2 YFSETQ.

The rearrangement joins TRBV10-3 to TRBJ2-2; 10 positions agree with TRBD1. The CDR3 runs to 15 residues. V dropped 7 bases and J dropped 4; count of bases not matched to a gene: 6. CDR1 ENHRY and CDR2 SYGVKD come from the germline V gene. The CDR3 DNA sequence: TGTGCCATCACCGAAGGGACAGGGGTCACCGGGGAGCTGTTTTTT. Translation: CAITEGTGVTGELFF.

V usage is TRBV5-4 and J usage is TRBJ2-7; possible D gene TRBD1, 6 bases. V was shortened by 5 bases and J by 3 bases, with 18 bases between the two germline ends. CDR1 is SGHNT and CDR2 is YYREEE in the germline V gene (reference sequence). The CDR3 runs to 15 residues. The CDR3 is CASSWKDSNHYEQYF. The CDR3 DNA follows: TGTGCCAGCAGTTGGAAGGACAGTAACCACTACGAGCAGTACTTC.